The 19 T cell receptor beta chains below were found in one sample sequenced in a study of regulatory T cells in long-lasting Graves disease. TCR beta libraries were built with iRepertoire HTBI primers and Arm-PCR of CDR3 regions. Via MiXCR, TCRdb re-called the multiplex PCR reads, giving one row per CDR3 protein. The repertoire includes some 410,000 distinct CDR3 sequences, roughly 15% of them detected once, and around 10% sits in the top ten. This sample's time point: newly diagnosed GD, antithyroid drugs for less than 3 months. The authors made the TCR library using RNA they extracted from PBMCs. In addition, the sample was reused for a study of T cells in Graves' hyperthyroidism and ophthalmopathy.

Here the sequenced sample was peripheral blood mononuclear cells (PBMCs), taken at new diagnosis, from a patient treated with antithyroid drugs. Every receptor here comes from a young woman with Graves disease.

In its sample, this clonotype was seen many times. The CDR3 nucleotides read TGTGCCAGCAGTATAAGCGGAACCTACAATGAGCAGTTCTTC. Its translation: CASSISGTYNEQFF. The rearrangement links TRBV2 to TRBJ2-1; D is perhaps TRBD2 (5 bases). Germline V lookup: CDR1 SNHLY, CDR2 FYNNEI. This CDR3 region has 14 residues. V was trimmed by 5 bases and J by 2 bases, leaving 10 bases between them.

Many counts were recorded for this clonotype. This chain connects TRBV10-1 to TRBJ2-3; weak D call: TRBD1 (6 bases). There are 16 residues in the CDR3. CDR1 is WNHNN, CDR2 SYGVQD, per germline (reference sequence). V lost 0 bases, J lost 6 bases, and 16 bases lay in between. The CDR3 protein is CASSESSGQFPDTQYF. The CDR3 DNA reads TGCGCCAGCAGTGAGTCCTCAGGACAGTTCCCCGATACGCAGTATTTT.

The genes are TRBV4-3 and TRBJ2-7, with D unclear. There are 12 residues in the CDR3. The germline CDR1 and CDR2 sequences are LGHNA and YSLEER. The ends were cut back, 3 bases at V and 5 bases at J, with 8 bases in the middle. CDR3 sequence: CASSHLYDEQYF. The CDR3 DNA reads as TGCGCCAGCAGCCACCTATATGACGAGCAGTACTTC.

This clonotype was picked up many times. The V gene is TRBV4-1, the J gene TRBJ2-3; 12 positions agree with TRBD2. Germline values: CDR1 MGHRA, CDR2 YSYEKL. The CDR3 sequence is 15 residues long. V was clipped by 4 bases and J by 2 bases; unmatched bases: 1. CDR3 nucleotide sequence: TGCGCCAGCAGCCGGACTAGCGGGAACACAGATACGCAGTATTTT. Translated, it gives CASSRTSGNTDTQYF.

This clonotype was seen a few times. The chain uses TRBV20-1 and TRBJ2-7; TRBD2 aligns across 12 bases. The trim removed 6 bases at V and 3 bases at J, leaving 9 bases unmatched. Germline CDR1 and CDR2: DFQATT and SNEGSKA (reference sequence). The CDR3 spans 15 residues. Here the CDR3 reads CSATGTSGFGYEQYF. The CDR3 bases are TGCAGTGCGACCGGGACTAGCGGGTTTGGCTACGAGCAGTACTTC.

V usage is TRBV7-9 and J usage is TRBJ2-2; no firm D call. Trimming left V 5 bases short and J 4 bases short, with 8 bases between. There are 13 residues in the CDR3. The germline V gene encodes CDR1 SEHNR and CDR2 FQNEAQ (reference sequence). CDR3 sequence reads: CASSLGFTGELFF. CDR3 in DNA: TGTGCCAGCAGCCTTGGGTTCACCGGGGAGCTGTTTTTT.

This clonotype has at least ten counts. The DNA for the CDR3 is TGTGCCAGCAGTCAACCGTGGGGCGGATCCTACGAGCAGTACTTC. This encodes CASSQPWGGSYEQYF. This chain joins TRBV28 and TRBJ2-7, with D maybe TRBD1 (5 bases). V was trimmed by 5 bases and J by 1 base, leaving 15 bases between them. Germline V gives CDR1 MDHEN, CDR2 SYDVKM. This CDR3 comprises 15 residues.

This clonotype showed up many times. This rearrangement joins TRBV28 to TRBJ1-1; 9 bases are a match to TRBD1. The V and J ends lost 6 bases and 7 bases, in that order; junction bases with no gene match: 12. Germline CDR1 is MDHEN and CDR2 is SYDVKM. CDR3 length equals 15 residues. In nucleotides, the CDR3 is TGTGCCAGCAGACCTCGTACAGGGGGCTGGGGTGAAGCTTTCTTT. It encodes CASRPRTGGWGEAFF.

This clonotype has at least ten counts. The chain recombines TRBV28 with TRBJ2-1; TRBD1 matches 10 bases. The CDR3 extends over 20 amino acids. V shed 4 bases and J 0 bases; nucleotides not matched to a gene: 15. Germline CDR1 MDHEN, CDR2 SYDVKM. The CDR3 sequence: CASSYAGTGVSLGSYNEQFF. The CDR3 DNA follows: TGTGCCAGCAGTTACGCCGGGACAGGGGTCTCTCTCGGCTCCTACAATGAGCAGTTCTTC.

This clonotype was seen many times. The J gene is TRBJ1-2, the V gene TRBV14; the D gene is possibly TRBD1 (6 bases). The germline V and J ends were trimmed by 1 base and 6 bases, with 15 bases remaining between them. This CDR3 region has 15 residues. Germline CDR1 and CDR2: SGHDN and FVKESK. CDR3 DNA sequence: TGTGCCAGCAGCCAAGTTTCGGGACAAGCGGATGGCTACACCTTC. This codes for CASSQVSGQADGYTF.

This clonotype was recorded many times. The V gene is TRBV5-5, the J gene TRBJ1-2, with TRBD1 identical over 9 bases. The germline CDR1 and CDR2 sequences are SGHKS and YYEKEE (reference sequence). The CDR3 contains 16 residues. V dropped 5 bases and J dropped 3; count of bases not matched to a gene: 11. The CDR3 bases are TGTGCCAGCAGTCCGAGAAACAGGGGGCTGGACTATGGCTACACCTTC. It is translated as CASSPRNRGLDYGYTF.

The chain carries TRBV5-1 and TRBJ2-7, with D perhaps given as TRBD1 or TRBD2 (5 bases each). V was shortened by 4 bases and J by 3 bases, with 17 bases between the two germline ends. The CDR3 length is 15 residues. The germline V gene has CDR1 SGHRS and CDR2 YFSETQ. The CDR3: CASSLWGPYRYEQYF. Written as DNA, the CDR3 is TGCGCCAGCAGCCTCTGGGGACCTTACCGCTACGAGCAGTACTTC.

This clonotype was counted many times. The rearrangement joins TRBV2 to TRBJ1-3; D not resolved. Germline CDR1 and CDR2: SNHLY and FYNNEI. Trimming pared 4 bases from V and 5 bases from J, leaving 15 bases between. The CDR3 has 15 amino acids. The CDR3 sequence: CASSGGFGTRNTIYF. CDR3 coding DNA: TGTGCCAGCAGTGGAGGGTTCGGCACGAGAAACACCATATATTTT.

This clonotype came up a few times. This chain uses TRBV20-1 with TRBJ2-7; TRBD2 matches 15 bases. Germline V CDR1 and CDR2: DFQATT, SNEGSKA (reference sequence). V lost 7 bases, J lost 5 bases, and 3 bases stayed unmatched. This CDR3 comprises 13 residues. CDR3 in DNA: TGCAGTGGGACTAGCGGGAGGGCCAACGAGCAGTACTTC. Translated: CSGTSGRANEQYF.

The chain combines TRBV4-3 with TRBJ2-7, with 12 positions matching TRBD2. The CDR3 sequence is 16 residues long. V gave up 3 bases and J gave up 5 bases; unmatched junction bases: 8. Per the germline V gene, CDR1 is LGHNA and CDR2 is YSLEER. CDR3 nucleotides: TGCGCCAGCAGCCAGAGACTAGCGGGAGATCCCCACGAGCAGTACTTC. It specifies CASSQRLAGDPHEQYF.

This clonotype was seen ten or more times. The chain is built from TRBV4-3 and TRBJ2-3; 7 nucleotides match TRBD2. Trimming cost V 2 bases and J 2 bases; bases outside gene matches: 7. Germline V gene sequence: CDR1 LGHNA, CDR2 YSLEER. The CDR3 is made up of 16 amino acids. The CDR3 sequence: CASSQSGLADTDTQYF. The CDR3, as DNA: TGCGCCAGCAGCCAAAGCGGCCTAGCGGACACAGATACGCAGTATTTT.

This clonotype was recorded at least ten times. In DNA form, the CDR3 reads TGTGCCAGCTCACCACCGAGGGCGGGAGGGATTAAGGAGCAGTACTTC. Translation: CASSPPRAGGIKEQYF. V is TRBV18 and J is TRBJ2-7; 9 positions agree with TRBD2. Germline values: CDR1 KGHSH, CDR2 LQKENI. V lost 0 bases and J lost 7; bases outside the gene matches: 10. The CDR3 contains 16 residues.

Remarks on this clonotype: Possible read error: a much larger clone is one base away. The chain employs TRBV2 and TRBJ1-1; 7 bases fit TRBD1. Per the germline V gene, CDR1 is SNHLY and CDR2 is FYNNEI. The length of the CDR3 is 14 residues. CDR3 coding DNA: TGTGCCAGCCGACAGGGCAGTATGAACACTGAAGCTTCCTTT. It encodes CASRQGSMNTEASF.

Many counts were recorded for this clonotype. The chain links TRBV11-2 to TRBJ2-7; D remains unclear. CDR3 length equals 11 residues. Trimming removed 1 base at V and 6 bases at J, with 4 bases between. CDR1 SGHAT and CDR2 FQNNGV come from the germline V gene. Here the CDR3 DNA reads TGTGCCAGCAGCTTAGGGACCGAGCAGTACTTC. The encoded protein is CASSLGTEQYF.